This TCR beta chain was sequenced in a study of a mutant IDH1 vaccine in newly diagnosed glioma. This clone was seen a single time. Antigen unknown. Method: immunoSEQ multiplex PCR; TCRdb's copy keeps in-frame clones and lacks some. The data contain fewer than 45,000 clones, roughly 80% of them singletons. CDR1 MNHEY and CDR2 SVGAGI come from the germline V gene. The CDR3 contains 14 residues. Time point here: week 23, last vaccination. A single vaccine dose contained 300 ug of mutant IDH1 20-mer peptide, and topical imiquimod was used with it. The sequencing used PBMCs, collected from a glioma patient whose treatment included an IDH1 peptide vaccine. The rearrangement links TRBV6-5 to TRBJ2-5, with 12 bases matching TRBD1. The DNA matches TRBJ2-7 better at its end, which makes the J call doubtful. This TCR was recovered from a man aged 50 to 60 with glioma. CDR3 protein: CASEGRDRGREQYF. The CDR3, as DNA: TGTGCCAGCGAAGGCCGGGACAGGGGGCGCGAGCAGTACTTC.